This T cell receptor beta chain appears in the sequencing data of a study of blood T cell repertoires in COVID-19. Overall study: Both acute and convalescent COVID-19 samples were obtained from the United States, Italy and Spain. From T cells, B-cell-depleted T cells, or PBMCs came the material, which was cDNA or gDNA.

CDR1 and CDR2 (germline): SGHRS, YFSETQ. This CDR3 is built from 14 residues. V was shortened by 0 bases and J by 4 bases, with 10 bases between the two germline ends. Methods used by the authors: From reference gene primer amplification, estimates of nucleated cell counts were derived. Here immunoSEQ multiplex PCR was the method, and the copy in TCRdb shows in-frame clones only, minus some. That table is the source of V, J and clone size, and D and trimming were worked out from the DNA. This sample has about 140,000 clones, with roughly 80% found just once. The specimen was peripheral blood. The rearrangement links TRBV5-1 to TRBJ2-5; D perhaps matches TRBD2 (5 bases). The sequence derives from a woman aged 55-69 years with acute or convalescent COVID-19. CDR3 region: CASSLEQRRETQYF. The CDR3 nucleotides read TGCGCCAGCAGCTTGGAGCAGCGGAGAGAGACCCAGTACTTC.